This paragraph reports one TCR beta chain. Antigen: not known. This CDR3 region has 13 residues. Germline-derived CDR1 and CDR2 are SEHNR and FQNEAQ (reference sequence). Trimming shortened V by 7 bases and J by 5 bases, and 14 bases separated the two germline ends. For TCRbeta, the library was prepared with unique molecular identifiers. MiXCR, run by TCRdb on the PCR reads, gives a single entry per CDR3 protein. The profile shows hundreds of thousands of distinct CDR3 sequences, roughly 14% of them singletons. This sample stems from a study of T-cell reconstitution after alpha-beta-depleted transplantation in children. Study-level results: As was reported, about two months after transplant, alpha-beta T cells came from several hundred expanded graft clones.

The genes are TRBV7-9 and TRBJ2-5, with D perhaps matching TRBD2 (5 bases). This TCR was recovered from a girl aged 2-9 years with congenital amegakaryocytic thrombocytopenia, due to receive a stem cell transplant. Sequenced here: PBMCs, sampled before TCRalphabeta/CD19-depleted stem cell transplant. CDR3: CASKYPRAETQYF. The CDR3 DNA follows: TGTGCCAGCAAGTATCCGAGGGCCGAGACCCAGTACTTC.